This T cell receptor (beta chain) appears in the sequencing data of a study of beta chain features in type 1 diabetes. Study outcomes and limitations: Among all four CD4+ subsets, Type 1 diabetes patients had TCRB CDR3s that were moderately but significantly shorter. Naive, central memory and Treg TCRB repertoires appeared more alike in patients than in healthy donors.

This clone was detected only a few times. The target antigen is unknown. From germline, CDR1 is SQVTM and CDR2 ANQGSEA. V was shortened by 4 bases and J by 1 base, with 10 bases between the two germline ends. CDR3 length: 13 amino acids. Reverse transcribing all isolated RNA meant expressed TCRB transcripts were sequenced. Produced via immunoSEQ multiplex PCR; TCRdb's table is partial and in-frame only. The sample lists 150,000 to 200,000 clones; roughly 60% were seen once. Heparinised blood was drawn once per donor, averaging roughly 120 mL. This rearrangement joins TRBV29-1 to TRBJ2-5, with D uncertain. Material for sequencing was naive CD4+ T cells from blood. This receptor was taken from a man aged 30-40 years with type 1 diabetes. CDR3 amino acids: CSVVMRSQETQYF. CDR3 nucleotides: TGCAGCGTTGTAATGAGGAGCCAAGAGACCCAGTACTTC.